What follows describes a single T cell receptor (beta chain). The data are from a study of cytomegalovirus exposure and HLA in healthy donors. PCR primers comprised 60 Vbeta and 13 Jbeta primers. Repertoires were generated with immunoSEQ multiplex PCR, while TCRdb's copy carries only in-frame clones and drops some. The profile shows about 120,000 clones, roughly 80% of them singletons. Germline CDR1 reads SGHTA; CDR2 reads FQGNSA. The CDR3 is 14 residues long. Trimming took 3 bases from V and 5 from J; bases not matched to a gene: 5. The clonotype originates from a woman between 35 and 50 years old in good health and CMV-seropositive. The chain combines TRBV7-2 with TRBJ2-5; TRBD2 aligns across 8 bases. Sample: PBMCs. The CDR3 spells CASSLPSGGETQYF. CDR3 coding DNA: TGTGCCAGCAGCTTGCCATCGGGGGGGGAGACCCAGTACTTC.